This T cell receptor (beta chain) was sequenced during a study of blood T cell repertoires in COVID-19. Overall study: The United States, Italy and Spain were the sources of the acute and convalescent COVID-19 samples. T cells, B-cell-depleted T cells, or PBMCs supplied cDNA or gDNA.

The CDR3 spans 17 residues. Per the original data handling: How many nucleated cells were present was estimated from reference gene primer amplification. Profiled with immunoSEQ multiplex PCR; TCRdb holds only in-frame clones, not every one. The V and J calls and clone size come from that table; D and trimming were worked out from the DNA. The table includes some 300,000 clones, roughly 90% detected once. This chain uses TRBV7-5 with TRBJ2-3; no check of the table's D call, TRBD2, against the DNA was made. TRBV7-5 counts as a pseudogene. This TCR came from a man between 18 and 29 years old with active or convalescent COVID-19. Sample: peripheral blood. The DNA of the CDR3 is TGTGCCAGAAGCCCAGTCCCGCCAGCGAAGGTAACAGATACGCAGTATTTT. This codes for CARSPVPPAKVTDTQYF.